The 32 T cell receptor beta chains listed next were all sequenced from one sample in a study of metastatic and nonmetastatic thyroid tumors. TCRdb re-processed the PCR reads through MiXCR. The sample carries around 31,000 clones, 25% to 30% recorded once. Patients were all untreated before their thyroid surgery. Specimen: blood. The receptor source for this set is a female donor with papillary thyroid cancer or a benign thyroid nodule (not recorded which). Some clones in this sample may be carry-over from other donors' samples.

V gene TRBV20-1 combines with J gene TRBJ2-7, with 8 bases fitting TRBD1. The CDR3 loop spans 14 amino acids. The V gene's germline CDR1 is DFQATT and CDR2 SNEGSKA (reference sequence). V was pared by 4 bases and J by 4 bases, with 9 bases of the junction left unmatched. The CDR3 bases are TGCAGTGCTATTTCAGGGGGCAATGTATACGAGCAGTACTTC. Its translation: CSAISGGNVYEQYF.

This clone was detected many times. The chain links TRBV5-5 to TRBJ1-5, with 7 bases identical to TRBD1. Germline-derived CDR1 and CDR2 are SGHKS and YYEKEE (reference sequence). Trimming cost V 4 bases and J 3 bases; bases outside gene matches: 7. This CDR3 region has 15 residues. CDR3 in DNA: TGTGCCAGCAGCCTTGGAGGGGGCAACAATCAGCCCCAGCATTTT. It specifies CASSLGGGNNQPQHF.

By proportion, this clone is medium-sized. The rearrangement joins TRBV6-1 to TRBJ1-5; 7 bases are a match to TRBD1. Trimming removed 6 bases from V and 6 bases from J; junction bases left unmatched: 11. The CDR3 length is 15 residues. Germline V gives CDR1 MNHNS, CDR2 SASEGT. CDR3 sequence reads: CASRLRQGGSQPQHF. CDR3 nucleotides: TGTGCCAGCAGACTACGACAGGGCGGGTCTCAGCCCCAGCATTTT.

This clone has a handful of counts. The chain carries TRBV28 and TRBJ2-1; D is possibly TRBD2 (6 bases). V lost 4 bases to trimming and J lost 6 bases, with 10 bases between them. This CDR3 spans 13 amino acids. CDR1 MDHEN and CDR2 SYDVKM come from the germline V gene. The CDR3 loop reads CASSSGRRNEQFF. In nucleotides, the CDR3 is TGTGCCAGCAGTTCAGGGAGGCGCAATGAGCAGTTCTTC.

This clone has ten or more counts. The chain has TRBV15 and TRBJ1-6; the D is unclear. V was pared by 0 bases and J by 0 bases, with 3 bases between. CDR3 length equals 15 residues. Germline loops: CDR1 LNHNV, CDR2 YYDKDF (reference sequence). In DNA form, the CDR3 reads TGTGCCACCAGCAGAGACCGCTCCTATAATTCACCCCTCCACTTT. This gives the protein CATSRDRSYNSPLHF.

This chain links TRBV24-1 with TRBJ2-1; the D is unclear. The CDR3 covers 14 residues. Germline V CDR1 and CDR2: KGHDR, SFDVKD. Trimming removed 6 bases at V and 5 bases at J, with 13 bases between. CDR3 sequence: CATSPSDRHNEQFF. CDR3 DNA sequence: TGTGCCACCAGTCCGTCAGATCGGCACAATGAGCAGTTCTTC.

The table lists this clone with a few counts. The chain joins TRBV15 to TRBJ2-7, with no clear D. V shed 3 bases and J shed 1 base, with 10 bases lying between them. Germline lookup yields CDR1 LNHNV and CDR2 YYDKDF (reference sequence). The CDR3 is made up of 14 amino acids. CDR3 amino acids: CATSSSQESYEQYF. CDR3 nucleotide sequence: TGTGCCACCAGCAGTTCTCAGGAATCCTACGAGCAGTACTTC.

The CDR3 DNA reads as TGTGCCAGCATTAGTCCGGGACGCCGGGCGTATGGCTACACCTTC. Amino acids: CASISPGRRAYGYTF. The rearrangement links TRBV28 to TRBJ1-2, with D maybe TRBD1 (5 bases). This CDR3 is built from 15 residues. Per the germline V gene, CDR1 is MDHEN and CDR2 is SYDVKM. Trimming took 7 bases from V and 5 from J, leaving 20 bases between them.

The CDR3 is CASSEAEYNEQFF. In nucleotides, the CDR3 is TGTGCCAGCAGTGAAGCCGAATACAATGAGCAGTTCTTC. The chain is built from TRBV6-1 and TRBJ2-1; D remains unclear. Germline V gives CDR1 MNHNS, CDR2 SASEGT. The ends were cut back, 0 bases at V and 4 bases at J, with 4 bases in the middle. CDR3 length: 13 residues.

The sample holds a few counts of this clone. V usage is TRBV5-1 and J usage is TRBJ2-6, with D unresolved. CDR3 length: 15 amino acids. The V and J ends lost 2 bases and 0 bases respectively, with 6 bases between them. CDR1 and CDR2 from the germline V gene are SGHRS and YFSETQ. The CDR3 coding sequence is TGCGCCAGCAGCTTATTTGCCTCTGGGGCCAACGTCCTGACTTTC. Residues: CASSLFASGANVLTF.

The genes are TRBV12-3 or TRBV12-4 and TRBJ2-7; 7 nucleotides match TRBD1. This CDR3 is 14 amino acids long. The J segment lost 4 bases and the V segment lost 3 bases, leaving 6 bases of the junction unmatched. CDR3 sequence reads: CASSFGTVKYEQYF. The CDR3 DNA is TGTGCCAGCAGTTTCGGGACAGTCAAATACGAGCAGTACTTC.

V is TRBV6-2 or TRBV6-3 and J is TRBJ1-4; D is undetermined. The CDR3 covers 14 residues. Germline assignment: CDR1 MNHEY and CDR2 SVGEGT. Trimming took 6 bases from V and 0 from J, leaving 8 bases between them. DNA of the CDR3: TGTGCCAGCAGCGGGAGAACAACTAATGAAAAACTGTTTTTT. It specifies CASSGRTTNEKLFF.

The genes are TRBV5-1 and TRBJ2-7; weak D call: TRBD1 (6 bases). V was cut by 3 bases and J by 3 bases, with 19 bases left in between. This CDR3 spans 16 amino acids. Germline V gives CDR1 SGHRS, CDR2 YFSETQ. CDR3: CASSSKTGQPVYEQYF. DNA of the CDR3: TGCGCCAGCAGCTCCAAAACGGGACAACCAGTCTACGAGCAGTACTTC.

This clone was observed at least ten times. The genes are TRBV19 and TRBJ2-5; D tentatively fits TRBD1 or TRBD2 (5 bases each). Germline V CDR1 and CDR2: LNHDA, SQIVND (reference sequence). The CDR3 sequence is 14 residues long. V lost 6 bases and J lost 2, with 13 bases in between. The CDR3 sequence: CASSESGTQETQYF. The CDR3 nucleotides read TGTGCCAGTAGCGAATCCGGGACGCAAGAGACCCAGTACTTC.

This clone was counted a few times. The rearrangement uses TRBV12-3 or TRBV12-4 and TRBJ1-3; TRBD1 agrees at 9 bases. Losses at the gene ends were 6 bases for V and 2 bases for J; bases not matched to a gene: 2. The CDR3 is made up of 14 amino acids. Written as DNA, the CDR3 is TGTGCCAGCAGCCGACAGGGGGCTGGAAACACCATATATTTT. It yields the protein CASSRQGAGNTIYF.

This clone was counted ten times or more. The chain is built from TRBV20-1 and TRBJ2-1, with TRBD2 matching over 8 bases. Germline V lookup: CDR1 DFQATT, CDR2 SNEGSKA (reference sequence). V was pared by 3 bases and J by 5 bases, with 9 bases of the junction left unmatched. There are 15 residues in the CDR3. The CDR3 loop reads CSASPGRAWNNEQFF. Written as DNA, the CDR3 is TGCAGTGCTAGTCCCGGGAGGGCCTGGAACAATGAGCAGTTCTTC.

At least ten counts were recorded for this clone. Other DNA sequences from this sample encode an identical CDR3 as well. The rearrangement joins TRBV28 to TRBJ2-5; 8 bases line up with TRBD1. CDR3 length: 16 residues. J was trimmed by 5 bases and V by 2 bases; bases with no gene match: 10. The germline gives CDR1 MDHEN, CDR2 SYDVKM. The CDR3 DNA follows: TGTGCCAGCAGTTTACCCAGGACAGGGATAGCGGAGACCCAGTACTTC. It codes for CASSLPRTGIAETQYF.

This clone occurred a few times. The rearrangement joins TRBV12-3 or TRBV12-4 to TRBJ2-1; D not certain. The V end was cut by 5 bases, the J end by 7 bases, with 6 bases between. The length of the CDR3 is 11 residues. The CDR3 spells CASSALNEQFF. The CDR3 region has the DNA TGTGCCAGCAGTGCCCTTAATGAGCAGTTCTTC.

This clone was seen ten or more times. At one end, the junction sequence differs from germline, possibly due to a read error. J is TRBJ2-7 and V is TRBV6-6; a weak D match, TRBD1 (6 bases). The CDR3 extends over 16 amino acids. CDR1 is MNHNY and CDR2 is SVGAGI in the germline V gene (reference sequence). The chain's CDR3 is CASSYSVGRGSYGQYF. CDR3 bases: TGTGCCAGCAGTTACTCGGTCGGTAGGGGGTCCTACGGGCAGTACTTC.

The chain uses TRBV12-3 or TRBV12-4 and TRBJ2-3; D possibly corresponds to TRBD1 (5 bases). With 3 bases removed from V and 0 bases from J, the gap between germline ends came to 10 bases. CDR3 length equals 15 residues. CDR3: CASSLGQDSTDTQYF. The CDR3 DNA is TGTGCCAGCAGTTTGGGGCAGGATAGCACAGATACGCAGTATTTT.

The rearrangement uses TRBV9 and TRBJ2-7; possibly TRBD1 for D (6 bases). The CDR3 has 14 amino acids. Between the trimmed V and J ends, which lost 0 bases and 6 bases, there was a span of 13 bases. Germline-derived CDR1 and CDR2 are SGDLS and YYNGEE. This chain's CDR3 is CASSVGTDWGEQYF. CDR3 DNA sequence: TGTGCCAGCAGCGTAGGGACAGATTGGGGCGAGCAGTACTTC.

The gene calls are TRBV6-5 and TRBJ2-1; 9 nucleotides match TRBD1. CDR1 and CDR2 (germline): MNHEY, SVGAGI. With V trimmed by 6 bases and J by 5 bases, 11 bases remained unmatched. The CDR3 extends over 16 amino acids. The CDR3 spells CASRTGQGGGNNEQFF. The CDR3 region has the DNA TGTGCCAGCAGGACGGGACAGGGTGGGGGCAACAATGAGCAGTTCTTC.

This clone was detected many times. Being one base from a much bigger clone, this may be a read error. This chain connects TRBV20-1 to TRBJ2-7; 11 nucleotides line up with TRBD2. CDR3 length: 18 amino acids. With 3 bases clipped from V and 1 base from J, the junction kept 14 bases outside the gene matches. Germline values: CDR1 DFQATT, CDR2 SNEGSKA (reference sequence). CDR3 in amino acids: CSARDSRIAGGGSYEQYF. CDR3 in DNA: TGCAGTGCTAGGGACTCTCGAATAGCGGGAGGGGGGTCCTACGAGCAGTACTTC.

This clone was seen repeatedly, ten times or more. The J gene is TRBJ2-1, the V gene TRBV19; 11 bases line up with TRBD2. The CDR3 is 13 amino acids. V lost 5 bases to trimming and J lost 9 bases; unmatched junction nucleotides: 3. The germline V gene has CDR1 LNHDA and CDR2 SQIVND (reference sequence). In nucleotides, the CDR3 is TGTGCCAGTAGTTTCGGGACTAGCGGTGAGCAGTTCTTC. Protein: CASSFGTSGEQFF.

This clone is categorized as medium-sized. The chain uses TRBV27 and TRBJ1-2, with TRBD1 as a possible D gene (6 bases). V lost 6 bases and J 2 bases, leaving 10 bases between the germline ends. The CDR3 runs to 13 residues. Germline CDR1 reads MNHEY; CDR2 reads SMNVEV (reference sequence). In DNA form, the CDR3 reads TGTGCCAGCAGCCTAGGGGGGAACTATGGCTACACCTTC. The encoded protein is CASSLGGNYGYTF.

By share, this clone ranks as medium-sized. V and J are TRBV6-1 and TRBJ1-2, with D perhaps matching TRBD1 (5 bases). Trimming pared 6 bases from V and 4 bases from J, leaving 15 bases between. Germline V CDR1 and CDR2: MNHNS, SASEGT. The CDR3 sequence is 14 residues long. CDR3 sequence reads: CASRESVGGYGYTF. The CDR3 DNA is TGTGCCAGCAGGGAAAGTGTCGGGGGCTATGGCTACACCTTC.

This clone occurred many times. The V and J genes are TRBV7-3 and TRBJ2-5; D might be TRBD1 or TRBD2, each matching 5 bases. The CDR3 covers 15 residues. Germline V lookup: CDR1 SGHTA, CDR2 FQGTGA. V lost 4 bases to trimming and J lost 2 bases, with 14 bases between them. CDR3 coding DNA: TGTGCCAGCAGCTCCGCGACGGGGCTTCAAGAGACCCAGTACTTC. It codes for CASSSATGLQETQYF. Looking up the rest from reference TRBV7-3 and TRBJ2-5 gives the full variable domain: GAGVSQTPSNKVTEKGKYVELRCDPISGHTALYWYRQSLGQGPEFLIYFQGTGAADDSGLPNDRFFAVRPEGSVSTLKIQRTERGDSAVYLCASSSATGLQETQYFGPGTRLLVL.

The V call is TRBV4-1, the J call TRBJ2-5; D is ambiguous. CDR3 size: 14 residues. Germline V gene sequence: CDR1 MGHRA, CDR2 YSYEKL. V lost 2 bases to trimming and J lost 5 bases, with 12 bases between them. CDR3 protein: CASSQISERETQYF. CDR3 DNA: TGCGCCAGCAGCCAAATCAGTGAGAGGGAGACCCAGTACTTC.

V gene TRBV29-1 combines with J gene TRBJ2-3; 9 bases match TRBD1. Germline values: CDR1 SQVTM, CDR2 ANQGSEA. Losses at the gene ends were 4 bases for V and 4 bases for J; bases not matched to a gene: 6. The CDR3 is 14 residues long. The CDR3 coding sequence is TGCAGCGTTGGGACAGGGGTTACCCCAGATACGCAGTATTTT. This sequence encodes CSVGTGVTPDTQYF.

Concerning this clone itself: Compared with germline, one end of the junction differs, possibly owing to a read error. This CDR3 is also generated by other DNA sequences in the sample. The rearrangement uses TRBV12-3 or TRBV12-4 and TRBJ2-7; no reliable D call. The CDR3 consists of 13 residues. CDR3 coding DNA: TGTGCCAGTAGTTGGGCGGTGACCTACGAGCAGTACTTC. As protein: CASSWAVTYEQYF.

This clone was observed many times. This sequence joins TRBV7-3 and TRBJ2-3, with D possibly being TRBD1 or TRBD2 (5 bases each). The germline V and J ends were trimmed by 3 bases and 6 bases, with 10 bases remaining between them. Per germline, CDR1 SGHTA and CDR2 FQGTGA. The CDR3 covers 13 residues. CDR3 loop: CASSLGETDTQYF. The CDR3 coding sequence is TGTGCCAGCAGCTTGGGGGAGACGGATACGCAGTATTTT.

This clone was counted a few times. The DNA for the CDR3 is TGTGCCAGCAGTGTGACTAGCGGGAGTACGGGGGATACGCAGTATTTT. Protein sequence: CASSVTSGSTGDTQYF. The chain employs TRBV28 and TRBJ2-3; 12 nucleotides agree with TRBD2. Germline V CDR1 and CDR2: MDHEN, SYDVKM. The CDR3 length is 16 residues. Trimming removed 5 bases from V and 6 bases from J; junction bases left unmatched: 9.